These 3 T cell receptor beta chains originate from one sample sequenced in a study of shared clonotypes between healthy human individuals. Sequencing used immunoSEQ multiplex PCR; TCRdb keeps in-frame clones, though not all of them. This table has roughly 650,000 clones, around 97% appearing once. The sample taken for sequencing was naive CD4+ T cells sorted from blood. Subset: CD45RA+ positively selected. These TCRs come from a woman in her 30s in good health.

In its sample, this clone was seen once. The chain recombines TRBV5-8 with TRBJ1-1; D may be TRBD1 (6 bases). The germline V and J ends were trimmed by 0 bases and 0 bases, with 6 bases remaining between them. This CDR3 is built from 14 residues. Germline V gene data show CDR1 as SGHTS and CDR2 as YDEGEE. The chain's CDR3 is CASSLDRVNTEAFF. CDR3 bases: TGTGCCAGCAGCTTGGACAGGGTGAACACTGAAGCTTTCTTT.

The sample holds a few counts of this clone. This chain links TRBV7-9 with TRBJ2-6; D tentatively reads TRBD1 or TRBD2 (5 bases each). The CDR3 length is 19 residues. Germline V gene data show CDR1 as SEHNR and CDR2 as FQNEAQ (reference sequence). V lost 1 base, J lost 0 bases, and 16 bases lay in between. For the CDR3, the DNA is TGTGCCAGCAGCTTAGTTCAAGCCGGGACGGACTCTGGGGCCAACGTCCTGACTTTC. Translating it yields CASSLVQAGTDSGANVLTF. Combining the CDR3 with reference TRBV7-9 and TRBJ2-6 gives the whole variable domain DTGVSQNPRHKITKRGQNVTFRCDPISEHNRLYWYRQTLGQGPEFLTYFQNEAQLEKSRLLSDRFSAERPKGSFSTLEIQRTEQGDSAMYLCASSLVQAGTDSGANVLTFGAGSRLTVL.

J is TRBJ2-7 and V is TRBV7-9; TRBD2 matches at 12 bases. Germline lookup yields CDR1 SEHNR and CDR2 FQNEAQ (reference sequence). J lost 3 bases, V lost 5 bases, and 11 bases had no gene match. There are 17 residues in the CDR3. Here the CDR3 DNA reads TGTGCCAGCAGCAAGACTAGCGGGAGATCTCTGGGCTACGAGCAGTACTTC. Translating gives CASSKTSGRSLGYEQYF.